This record concerns one T cell receptor beta chain sequence. This record comes from a study of blood T cell repertoires in COVID-19. Study summary: Samples came from the United States, Italy and Spain, spanning acute and convalescent COVID-19. Nucleic acid was either cDNA or gDNA, and it came from T cells, B-cell-depleted T cells, or PBMCs.

In the original analysis: Reference gene primer amplification gave nucleated cell count estimates. Produced via immunoSEQ multiplex PCR; TCRdb's table is partial and in-frame only. The DNA gave D and trimming, while V, J and clone size come from that table. This table holds 250,000 to 300,000 clones, approximately 77% found once. Sequenced input: peripheral blood. The origin of this receptor is a woman aged 18-29 years with acute or convalescent COVID-19.

CDR3 residues: CASGTDRVNTEAFF. The CDR3 DNA follows: TGTGCCAGCGGGACTGACAGAGTGAACACTGAAGCTTTCTTT. The V call is TRBV6-5, the J call TRBJ1-1, with D possibly being TRBD1 (5 bases). Germline CDR1 is MNHEY and CDR2 is SVGAGI. V dropped 8 bases and J dropped 0 bases, with 13 bases sitting between them. The CDR3 is made up of 14 amino acids.